A selection of T cell receptor beta chains follows, all from one sample in a study of T cell changes during pregnancy in multiple sclerosis. Data came from immunoSEQ multiplex PCR; TCRdb stores just in-frame clones and leaves some out. Of fewer than 80,000 clones detected, 75% to 95% appear once; the ten largest clones hold around 0.27%. The sequenced sample was CD4+ T cells from peripheral blood mononuclear cells, obtained in the third trimester of pregnancy. The receptors here all came from a female donor in good health, enrolled as a control in a pregnancy study. Each CDR3 is given without its conserved first and last residue. Each record gives: CDR3 length, J gene, V gene, clone size, CDR3 protein. Some rows mark clone size as missing; the rest say once, few, many or name a class of expanded clone.

>10|TRBJ1-5|TRBV7-9|NA
ASSPVSQPQH
>12|TRBJ1-2|TRBV30|once
AWRDPDRAYGYT
>14|TRBJ1-4|TRBV28|NA
ASSVQGAATNEKLF
>14|TRBJ1-2|TRBV11-3|NA
ASSLAPGRGIYGYT
>15|TRBJ1-1|TRBV4-3|NA
ASSQGGGTQGQGEAF
>11|TRBJ2-1|TRBV7-2|NA
ASISNLYNEQF
>12|TRBJ1-5|TRBV2|NA
ASSGGQGTQPQH
>10|TRBJ2-7|TRBV2|NA
ASRTGSYEQY
>11|TRBJ1-2|TRBV30|NA
AWRKTGNYGYT
>18|TRBJ2-1|TRBV27|NA
ASSQGLSGGRSSSYNEQF
>13|TRBJ1-3|TRBV5-6|few
ASSHRGRSGNTIY
>13|TRBJ1-3|TRBV6-5|once
ASSTRQPGGNTIY
>13|TRBJ2-2|TRBV7-9|once
ASSLRQLNTGELF
>11|TRBJ1-1|TRBV7-2|once
ASSSRGTAEAF
>12|TRBJ2-3|TRBV4-2|NA
ASSQGLATDTQY
>16|TRBJ2-7|TRBV10-3|NA
AISESTGGGAMFYEQY